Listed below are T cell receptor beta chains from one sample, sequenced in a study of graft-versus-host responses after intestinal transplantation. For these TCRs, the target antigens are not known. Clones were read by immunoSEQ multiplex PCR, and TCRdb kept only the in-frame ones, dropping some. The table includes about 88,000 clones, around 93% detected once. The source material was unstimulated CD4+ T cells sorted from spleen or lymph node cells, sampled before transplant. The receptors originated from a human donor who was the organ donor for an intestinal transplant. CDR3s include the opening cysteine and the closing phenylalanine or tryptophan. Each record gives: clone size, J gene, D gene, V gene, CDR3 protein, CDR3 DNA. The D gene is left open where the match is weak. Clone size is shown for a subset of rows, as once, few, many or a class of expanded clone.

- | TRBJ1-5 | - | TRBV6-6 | CASSRRRDQPQHF | TGTGCCAGCAGTCGCAGGCGAGATCAGCCCCAGCATTTT
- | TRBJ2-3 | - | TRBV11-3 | CASSLGRSTDTQYF | TGTGCCAGCAGCTTAGGTCGGAGCACAGATACGCAGTATTTT
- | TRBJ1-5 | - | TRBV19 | CASSISAANQPQHF | TGTGCCAGTAGTATTAGCGCAGCTAATCAGCCCCAGCATTTT
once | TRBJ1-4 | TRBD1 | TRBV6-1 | CASSEGAGGREKLFF | TGTGCCAGCAGTGAAGGGGCAGGGGGCCGTGAAAAACTGTTTTTT
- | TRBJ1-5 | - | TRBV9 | CASSVGDSNQPQHF | TGTGCCAGCAGCGTAGGAGATAGCAATCAGCCCCAGCATTTT
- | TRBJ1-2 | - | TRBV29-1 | CSILRSGVHGYTF | TGCAGCATCCTACGGTCCGGGGTCCATGGCTACACCTTC
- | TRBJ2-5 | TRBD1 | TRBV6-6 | CASSYSTGWETQYF | TGTGCCAGCAGTTACTCGACAGGGTGGGAGACCCAGTACTTC
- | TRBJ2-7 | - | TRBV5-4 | CASSPKGGPPYEQYF | TGTGCCAGCAGCCCCAAGGGAGGCCCTCCCTACGAGCAGTACTTC
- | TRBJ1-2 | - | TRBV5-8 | CASSRAGEFYGYTF | TGTGCCAGCAGCCGGGCCGGGGAGTTCTATGGCTACACCTTC
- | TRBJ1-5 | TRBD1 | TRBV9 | CASSVGTGFGQPQHF | TGTGCCAGCAGCGTAGGGACAGGGTTTGGGCAGCCCCAGCATTTT
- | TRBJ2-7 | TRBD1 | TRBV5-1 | CASSQGQTLYEQYF | TGCGCCAGCAGCCAGGGACAGACCCTCTACGAGCAGTACTTC
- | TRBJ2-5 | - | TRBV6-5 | CASSYGGARGQETQYF | TGTGCCAGCAGTTACGGGGGGGCGAGGGGGCAAGAGACCCAGTACTTC
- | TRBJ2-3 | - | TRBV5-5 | CASSLGGTGTDTQYF | TGTGCCAGCAGCTTGGGGGGCACCGGCACAGATACGCAGTATTTT
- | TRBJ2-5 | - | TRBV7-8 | CASSLKGGRAQETQYF | TGTGCCAGCAGCTTAAAGGGTGGGCGGGCCCAAGAGACCCAGTACTTC
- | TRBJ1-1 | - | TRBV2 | CASSPGGMMGRNTEAFF | TGTGCCAGCAGTCCAGGAGGAATGATGGGAAGGAACACTGAAGCTTTCTTT
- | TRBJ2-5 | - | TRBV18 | CASSPFPGETQYF | TGTGCCAGCTCACCATTCCCCGGAGAGACCCAGTACTTC
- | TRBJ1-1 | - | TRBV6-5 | CASSKPGDGNTEAFF | TGTGCCAGCAGCAAACCCGGGGATGGGAACACTGAAGCTTTCTTT
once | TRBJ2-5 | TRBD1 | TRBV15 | CATSILGTGGETQYF | TGTGCCACCAGCATCCTAGGGACAGGCGGGGAGACCCAGTACTTC
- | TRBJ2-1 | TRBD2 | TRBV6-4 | CASSTGTSITNNEQFF | TGTGCCAGCAGTACCGGGACTAGCATAACAAACAATGAGCAGTTCTTC
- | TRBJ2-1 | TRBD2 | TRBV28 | CASTMNDGTRGSYEQFF | TGTGCCAGCACAATGAACGACGGGACTAGAGGCTCGTATGAGCAGTTCTTC
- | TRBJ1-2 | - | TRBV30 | CAWRAHKWSTF | TGTGCCTGGAGGGCCCACAAGTGGAGCACCTTC
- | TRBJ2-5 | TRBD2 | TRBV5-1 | CASSLIGRADQETQYF | TGCGCCAGCAGCCTAATAGGGAGGGCCGACCAAGAGACCCAGTACTTC
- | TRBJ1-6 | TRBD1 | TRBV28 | CASSANYRQGFGGSYNSPLHF | TGTGCCAGCAGTGCAAACTACCGACAGGGATTTGGAGGATCCTATAATTCACCCCTCCACTTT
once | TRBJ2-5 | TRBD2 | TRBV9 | CASSGAGGGLGETQYF | TGTGCCAGCAGCGGGGCCGGGGGGGGACTTGGGGAGACCCAGTACTTC
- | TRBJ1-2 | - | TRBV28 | CASSPRSGVGGYTF | TGTGCCAGCAGCCCAAGGTCAGGGGTGGGTGGCTACACCTTC
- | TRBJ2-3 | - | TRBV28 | CASSFVGGPSDTQYF | TGTGCCAGCAGTTTCGTGGGGGGGCCGTCAGATACGCAGTATTTT
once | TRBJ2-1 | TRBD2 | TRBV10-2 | CASTPNPGLAGGIPLF | TGCGCCAGCACGCCAAATCCGGGACTAGCGGGAGGGATCCCCCTCTTC
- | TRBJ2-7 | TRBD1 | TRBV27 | CASSPRQGRNEQYF | TGTGCCAGCAGTCCACGACAGGGGCGAAACGAGCAGTACTTC
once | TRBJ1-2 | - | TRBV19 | CASRGPNYGYTF | TGTGCCAGTAGGGGCCCTAACTATGGCTACACCTTC
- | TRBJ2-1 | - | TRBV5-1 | CASSRRPQGEQFF | TGCGCCAGCAGCCGACGCCCCCAGGGTGAGCAGTTCTTC
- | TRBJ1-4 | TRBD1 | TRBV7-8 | CASSPQGVNEKLFF | TGTGCCAGCAGCCCCCAGGGGGTCAATGAAAAACTGTTTTTT
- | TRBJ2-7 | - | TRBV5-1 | CASSARIAGFDEQYF | TGCGCCAGCAGCGCACGGATTGCGGGCTTCGACGAGCAGTACTTC
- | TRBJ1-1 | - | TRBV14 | CASRPKMTGNTEAFF | TGTGCCAGCAGGCCCAAGATGACAGGTAACACTGAAGCTTTCTTT
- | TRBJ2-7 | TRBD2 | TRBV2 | CASSATWGTTDYEQYF | TGTGCCAGCAGCGCTACTTGGGGGACTACTGACTACGAGCAGTACTTC
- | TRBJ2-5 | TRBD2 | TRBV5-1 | CASSLEAGYRPEETQYF | TGCGCCAGCAGCTTGGAAGCGGGGTACCGTCCCGAAGAGACCCAGTACTTC
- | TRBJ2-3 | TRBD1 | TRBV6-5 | CASRRGQNGDTQYF | TGTGCCAGCAGACGGGGACAGAATGGGGATACGCAGTATTTT
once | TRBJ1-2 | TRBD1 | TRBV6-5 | CASSSNGDRAYGYTF | TGTGCCAGCAGTTCCAACGGGGACAGGGCCTATGGCTACACCTTC
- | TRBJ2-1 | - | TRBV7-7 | CASSLSDSYNEQFF | TGTGCTAGCAGCTTGAGTGACTCCTACAATGAGCAGTTCTTC
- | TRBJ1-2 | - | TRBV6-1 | CASSSTGLPSYGYTF | TGTGCCAGCAGCTCCACAGGACTACCCAGCTATGGCTACACCTTC
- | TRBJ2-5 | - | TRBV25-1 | CASSERRTGKGEETQYF | TGTGCCAGCAGTGAGCGGAGAACAGGGAAGGGAGAAGAGACCCAGTACTTC
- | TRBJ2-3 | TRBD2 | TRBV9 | CASSVEPAGVTDTQYF | TGTGCCAGCAGCGTAGAGCCAGCGGGGGTAACAGATACGCAGTATTTT
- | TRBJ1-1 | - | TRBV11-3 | CASSLVLSESKAFF | TGTGCCAGCAGCTTAGTCCTAAGCGAGAGCAAGGCTTTCTTT
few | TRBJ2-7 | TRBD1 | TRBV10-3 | CAIKPQGDSYEQYF | TGTGCCATCAAACCACAGGGGGACTCCTACGAGCAGTACTTC
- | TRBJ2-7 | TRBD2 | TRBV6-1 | CASSVGLAYYEQYF | TGTGCCAGCAGTGTGGGACTAGCATACTACGAGCAGTACTTC
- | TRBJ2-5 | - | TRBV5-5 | CASSAGSTQETQYF | TGTGCCAGCAGCGCGGGGTCGACTCAAGAGACCCAGTACTTC